The clone carrying this T cell receptor (beta chain) was counted between two and nine times. Other DNA sequences within the sample encode an identical CDR3. The data originate from a study of blood T cell repertoires in COVID-19. V gave up 4 bases and J gave up 5 bases; unmatched junction bases: 3. CDR3 length: 14 residues. CDR1 SGHRS and CDR2 YFSETQ come from the germline V gene. This table comes from immunoSEQ multiplex PCR, and its TCRdb copy is limited to in-frame clones, with some not included. The top ten hold approximately 10% of the sample, which has hundreds of thousands of clones, approximately 90% seen once.

Sequencing input: peripheral blood. This chain joins TRBV5-1 and TRBJ1-5; 10 positions match TRBD1. This TCR was sampled from a man over 45 with COVID-19, enrolled during active disease. The DNA of the CDR3 is TGCGCCAGCAGCCCCGGGACAGGGGATCAGCCCCAGCATTTT. It translates to CASSPGTGDQPQHF.